The present entry profiles one TCR beta chain with its context. It lacks a known antigen. Per-nucleotide qualities are absent, and no much larger clonotype sits a single base away. V is clipped by 1 base and J by 4 bases, and the sequence between their germline boundaries is 12 bases long. Via the germline V gene, CDR1 is SGHTA and CDR2 FQGNSA. The CDR3 has 15 amino acids, counting the end cysteine and phenylalanine. Only CDR3 DNA is held: 45 bases, read in frame from base 1. The cohort comprised around 700 healthy bone marrow donors. All cohort members were sampled while nominally healthy, although unrecorded immune exposures were likely present. The donor was CMV seronegative and was included in the group of a few hundred seronegative cohort members. Each donor provided a peripheral blood sample, and peripheral blood mononuclear cells were used for TCR beta sequencing. The Qiagen DNeasy Blood Extraction Kit was used to extract genomic DNA from the blood cell samples.

This entry is derived from a study of cytomegalovirus exposure and HLA in healthy donors (dated by TCRdb to 2016 to 2017). With respect to the entire study: An earlier analysis of approximately 640 of the donors reported approximately 270 Gb of sequence data and more than 90 million unique TCR beta sequences from around 200 million T cells. An early release covering around 630 HLA-typed donors comprised around 300 gigabases of sequencing data and around 80 million unique TCR sequences. Among the roughly 400 genotyped donors, around 81% belonged to the genetic ancestry cluster associated with self-reported Caucasian donors. The study was designed to test whether signatures of past pathogen exposure could be identified by cataloging public T cell receptors. Using immunosequencing, the study profiled T cell repertoires from about 650 subjects and related those repertoires to cytomegalovirus serostatus. Along with the 666-subject first cohort, a separate validation cohort of over a hundred different subjects was used. High-throughput TCR immunosequencing, statistical association of individual TCRs with disease status, and machine learning were combined to predict cytomegalovirus infection status. To study patterns of TCR occurrence, a later analysis re-analyzed previously published TCR beta repertoires from 666 donors and added high-resolution HLA genotyping. The later analysis used no new phenotypic data to find candidate immune exposures, relying instead on TCR beta sequences and their occurrence across donors. An earlier analysis of 587 of the donors used high-throughput TCR beta sequencing to judge whether each TCR beta V gene segment behaved as functional or pseudogenic. Donor age, sex, ethnicity and CMV serostatus were collected together with the repertoire data. A later genetic analysis used genome-wide SNP genotypes for about 65% of the roughly 670 donors, treating that subset as a discovery cohort. All discovery cohort repertoires had been generated using a single sequencing platform. HLA typing included class I and class II loci at four-digit resolution. Typing coverage differed by locus: A, B, C, DRB1 and DQB1 were typed in roughly 620-630 donors, DQA1 in 522, DPA1 in some 570, and DPB1 in about 450. Because of strong linkage in the cohort, roughly five DR-DQ haplotypes were treated as single units for association and clustering. Among about 370 genotyped donors of the cohort, an average of about 240,000 unique TCR beta nucleotide sequences was sequenced per donor, of which approximately 18% were non-productive.

The library was prepared using the immunoSEQ multiplex PCR assay. A mixture of 60 forward primers for TCR Vbeta segments and 13 reverse primers for TCR Jbeta segments was used in the multiplex PCR. The CDR3 region of rearranged TCR beta genes was amplified from genomic DNA with a multiplex PCR assay. On the Illumina HiSeq System, the amplified TCR beta libraries were sequenced as 87-base-pair reads. The paper's processing steps were these. Across the 700 or so repertoires, a later analysis counted 80 million or so unique TCR beta chains, some 11 million of which were shared by at least two donors. Raw reads were error-corrected and collapsed into unique sequences by a nearest-neighbor algorithm in which closely related sequences were merged to remove PCR and sequencing errors. V, D and J gene segments were assigned by aligning CDR3 sequences to IMGT reference sequences. For a sequence to be retained, a match of at least six nucleotides was required to both a V gene segment and a J gene segment. A rearrangement was called productive if the CDR3 had no stop codons and remained in frame with V and J, and every other rearrangement was called non-productive. Following IMGT convention, CDR3 was defined as the stretch from the second conserved V-encoded cysteine up to the conserved J-encoded phenylalanine. Sequences without an unambiguous match to a single V gene segment were excluded from the earlier analysis of approximately 560 of the donors. In an earlier analysis of 587 of the donors, a V segment was called functional when productive rearrangements were above 56.7%, and segregating when the standard deviation between donors exceeded 5%. A statistical classification framework was built to diagnose cytomegalovirus status from the catalog of TCR beta chain sequences. A later analysis assigned V and J genes by comparing TCR nucleotide sequences with IMGT/GENE-DB human TR gene sequences. Using the TCRdist pipeline, a later analysis assigned CDR3 sequences along with most-parsimonious VDJ recombination scenarios. In a later analysis, each TCR beta chain was defined by its CDR3 amino acid sequence together with its V-gene family, and reads lacking a unique V-gene family were excluded. In a later analysis, 550 to 650 highly shared, low-generation-probability nucleotide sequences were removed to address suspected cross-contamination and a sequencing artifact. For each public chain, a later analysis derived a clonal expansion index from normalized ranks of inferred template counts within each repertoire. A later analysis computed generation probabilities with a VDJ recombination model fitted to out-of-frame rearrangements, and checked the results against IGoR. In a later analysis, hypergeometric tests were used to score TCR-TCR, TCR-HLA and TCR-CMV co-occurrence, with a repertoire-size bias correction applied to TCR pairs. To estimate false discovery rates, a later analysis permuted the HLA or CMV assignments 20 times. In a later analysis, co-occurring TCRs were grouped with DBSCAN, and TCRdist sequence similarity was added when clustering was performed within HLA-allele-positive subsets. For co-occurrence clustering, repertoires with fewer than 30,000 or more than 120,000 public chains were excluded, along with four or five repertoires with anomalous nucleotide sharing. TCRdb's version of the immuneACCESS table is confined to in-frame rearrangements and falls short of the full clone set. An unresolved V gene accounts for under half of the shortfall where checked; the remainder is of unknown origin. That table gives V, J and clone size, and the DNA gave D and trimming. Across this sample there are 100,000 to 150,000 clones, with about 79% seen only once. The ten top clones hold over 2.5% of the sample.

What the authors observed across the whole study: The authors suggested that the approach could potentially be generalized to other disease states and immunological phenotypes. Some IMGT-functional V segments, including TRBV6-2 and TRBV6-3, could not be told apart with the 87-base-pair reads, so those segments were excluded. Three of the identified cytomegalovirus-associated TCR beta chains were confirmed in vitro to be specific for cytomegalovirus antigens. Because HLA typing was unavailable for some donors at each locus, only the typed subset was used in association tests. A further reported finding was that TCR beta sequences accurately predicted the HLA-A and HLA-B alleles for most subjects in the first cohort. In this cohort, only TCR beta chains were sequenced, and detectable features were limited by the absence of alpha or paired-chain data. Compared with the approximately 670-donor mean, donors in an Asian-associated ancestry cluster had fewer N-insertions in productive TCRs, according to a later genetic analysis. In a later analysis, HLA-associated TCR beta chains were found to be more clonally expanded and to have lower generation probabilities than equally common non-associated chains. Several of the top co-occurrence clusters appeared to be linked to parvovirus B19, influenza, CMV and Epstein-Barr virus, according to a later analysis. Correlated functional status among segregating V segments might reflect linkage disequilibrium, but an unknown experimental factor could not be ruled out. Immune exposure information for the cohort was limited to CMV serostatus. Roughly uniform sequencing depth across donors was assumed in presence/absence analyses, although this assumption may not hold. The classifier was reported to diagnose cytomegalovirus status with high specificity and sensitivity in both the original cohort and the validation cohort. A cluster of highly shared sequence variants was judged likely to be a technical artifact of the sequencing pipeline. When HLA alleles, especially DR and DQ, strongly co-occurred, TCR associations were difficult to assign to individual alleles. A later analysis found that TCR association rates varied across HLA loci, with DRB1 alleles showing the most associated TCRs and HLA-C alleles the fewest. In a later genetic analysis, a missense DCLRE1C variant was associated with V-gene and J-gene trimming of TCR beta chains, and the association was replicated in an independent cohort. In an earlier analysis of about 600 of the donors, most TCR beta V segments appeared in productive rearrangements about 87% or about 30% of the time, broadly matching IMGT annotations. A later analysis associated 15,000 or so TCR beta sequences with specific HLA alleles at a false discovery rate of 0.05. Most TCR sequences were observed very rarely across donors, whereas some public TCRs were present in many individuals. In the study, some 160 TCR beta chains were listed as associated with cytomegalovirus. According to a later analysis, most CMV-associated TCR beta chains appeared to be HLA-restricted, and the HLA associations seemed to be driven largely by CMV exposure. Approximately 18 rarely observed V segments, including chromosome 9 orphons, were excluded from the earlier analysis of a few hundred of the donors because counts were too low.

The rearranged segments are TRBV7-2 and TRBJ2-3; the D gene is perhaps TRBD2, from 5 matching bases. The TCR originated in a woman aged 45-65 years in good health and CMV-seronegative. Sample: PBMCs. This receptor has the CDR3 CASSLELPGSDTQYF. The nucleotide sequence reads as follows: TGTGCCAGCAGCTTAGAACTTCCGGGGTCAGATACGCAGTATTTT.